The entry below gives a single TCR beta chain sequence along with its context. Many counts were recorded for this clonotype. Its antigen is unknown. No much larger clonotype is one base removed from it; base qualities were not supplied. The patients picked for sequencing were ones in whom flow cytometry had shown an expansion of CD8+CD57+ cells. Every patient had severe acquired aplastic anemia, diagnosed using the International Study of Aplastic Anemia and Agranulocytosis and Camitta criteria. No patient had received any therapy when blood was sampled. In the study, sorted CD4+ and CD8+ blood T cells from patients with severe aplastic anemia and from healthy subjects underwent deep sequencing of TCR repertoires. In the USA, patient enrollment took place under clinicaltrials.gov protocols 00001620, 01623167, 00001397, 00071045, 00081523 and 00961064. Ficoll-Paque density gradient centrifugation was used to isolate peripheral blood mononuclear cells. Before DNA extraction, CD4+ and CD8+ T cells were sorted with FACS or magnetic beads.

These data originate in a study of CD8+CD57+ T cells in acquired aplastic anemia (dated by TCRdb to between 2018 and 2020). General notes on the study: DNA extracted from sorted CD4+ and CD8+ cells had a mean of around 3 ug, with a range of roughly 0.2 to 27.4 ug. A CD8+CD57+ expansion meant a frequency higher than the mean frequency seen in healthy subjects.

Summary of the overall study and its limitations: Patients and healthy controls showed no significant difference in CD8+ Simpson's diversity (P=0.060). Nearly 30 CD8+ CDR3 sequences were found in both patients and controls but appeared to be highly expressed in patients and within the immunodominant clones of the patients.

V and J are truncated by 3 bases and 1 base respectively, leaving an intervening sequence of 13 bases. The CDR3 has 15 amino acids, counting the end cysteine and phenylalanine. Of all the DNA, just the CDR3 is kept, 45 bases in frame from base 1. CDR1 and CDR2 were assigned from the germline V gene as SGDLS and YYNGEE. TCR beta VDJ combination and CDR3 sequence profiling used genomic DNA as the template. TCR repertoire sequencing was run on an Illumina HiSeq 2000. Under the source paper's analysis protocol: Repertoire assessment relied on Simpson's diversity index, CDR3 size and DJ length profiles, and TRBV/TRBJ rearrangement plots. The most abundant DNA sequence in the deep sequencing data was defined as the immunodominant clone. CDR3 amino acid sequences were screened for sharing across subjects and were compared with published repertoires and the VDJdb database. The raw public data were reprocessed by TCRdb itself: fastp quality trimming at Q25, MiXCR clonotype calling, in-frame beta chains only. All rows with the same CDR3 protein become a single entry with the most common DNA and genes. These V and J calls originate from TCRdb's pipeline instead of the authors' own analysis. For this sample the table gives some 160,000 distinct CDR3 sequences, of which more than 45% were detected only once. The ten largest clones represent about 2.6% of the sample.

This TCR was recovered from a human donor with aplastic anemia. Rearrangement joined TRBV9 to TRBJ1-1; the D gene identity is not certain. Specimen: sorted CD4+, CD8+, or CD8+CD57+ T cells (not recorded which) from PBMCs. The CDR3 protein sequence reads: CASSDPRAGNTEAFF. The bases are TGTGCCAGCAGCGATCCACGGGCGGGGAACACTGAAGCTTTCTTT.